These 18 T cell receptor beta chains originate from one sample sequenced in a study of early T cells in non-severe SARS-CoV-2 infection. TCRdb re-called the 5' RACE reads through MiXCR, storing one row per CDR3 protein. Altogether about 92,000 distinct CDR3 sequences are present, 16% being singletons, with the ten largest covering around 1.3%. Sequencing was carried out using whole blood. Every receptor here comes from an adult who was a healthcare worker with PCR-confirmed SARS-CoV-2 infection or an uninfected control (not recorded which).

CDR3 amino acids: CASSDPEDTEAFF. CDR3 nucleotides: TGTGCCAGCAGCGATCCGGAGGACACTGAAGCTTTCTTT. This chain uses TRBV9 with TRBJ1-1; D call uncertain. Germline assignment: CDR1 SGDLS and CDR2 YYNGEE. The CDR3 runs 13 residues. With 3 bases removed from V and 3 bases from J, the gap between germline ends came to 9 bases.

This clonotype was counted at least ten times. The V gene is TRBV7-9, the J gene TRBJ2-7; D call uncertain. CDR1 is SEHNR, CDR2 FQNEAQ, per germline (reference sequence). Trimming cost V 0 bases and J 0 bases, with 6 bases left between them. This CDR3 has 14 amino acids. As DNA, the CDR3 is TGTGCCAGCAGCTTAGCTGTCCCCTCCTACGAGCAGTACTTC. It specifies CASSLAVPSYEQYF.

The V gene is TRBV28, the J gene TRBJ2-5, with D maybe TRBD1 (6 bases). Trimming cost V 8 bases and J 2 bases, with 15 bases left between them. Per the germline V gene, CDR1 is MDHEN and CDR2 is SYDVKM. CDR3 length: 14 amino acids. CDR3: CASSGGPKQETQYF. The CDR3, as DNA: TGTGCCAGCTCTGGGGGCCCGAAACAAGAGACCCAGTACTTC.

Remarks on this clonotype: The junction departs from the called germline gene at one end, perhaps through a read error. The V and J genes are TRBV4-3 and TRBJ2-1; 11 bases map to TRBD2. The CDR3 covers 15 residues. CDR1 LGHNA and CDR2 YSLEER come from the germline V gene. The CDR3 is CASSHLAGGNNGQFF. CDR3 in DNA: TGCGCCAGCAGCCATTTAGCGGGAGGGAACAATGGGCAGTTCTTC.

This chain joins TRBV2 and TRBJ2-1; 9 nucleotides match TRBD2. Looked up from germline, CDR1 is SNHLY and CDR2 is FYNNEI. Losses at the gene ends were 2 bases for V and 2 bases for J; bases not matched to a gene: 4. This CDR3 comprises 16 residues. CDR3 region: CASSERTSVTYNEQFF. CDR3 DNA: TGTGCCAGCAGTGAAAGGACTAGCGTGACCTACAATGAGCAGTTCTTC.

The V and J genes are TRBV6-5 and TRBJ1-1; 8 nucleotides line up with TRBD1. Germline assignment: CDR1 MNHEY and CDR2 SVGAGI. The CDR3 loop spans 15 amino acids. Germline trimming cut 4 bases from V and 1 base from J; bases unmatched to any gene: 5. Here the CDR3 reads CASSSGGARNTEAFF. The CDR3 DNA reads TGTGCCAGCAGTTCAGGGGGCGCGAGGAACACTGAAGCTTTCTTT.

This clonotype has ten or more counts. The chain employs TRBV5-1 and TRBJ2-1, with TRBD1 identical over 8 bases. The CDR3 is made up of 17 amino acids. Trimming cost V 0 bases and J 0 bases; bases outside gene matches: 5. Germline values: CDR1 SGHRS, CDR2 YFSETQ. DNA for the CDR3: TGCGCCAGCAGCTTGGTAGCAGGGGGCAACTCCTACAATGAGCAGTTCTTC. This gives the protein CASSLVAGGNSYNEQFF.

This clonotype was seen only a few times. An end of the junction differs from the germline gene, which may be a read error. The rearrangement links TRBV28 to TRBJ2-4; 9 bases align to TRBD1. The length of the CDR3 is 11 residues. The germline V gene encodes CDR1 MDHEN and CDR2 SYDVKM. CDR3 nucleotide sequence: TGTGCCAGCAGTCCCGGACAGGGGAGGCACTTC. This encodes CASSPGQGRHF.

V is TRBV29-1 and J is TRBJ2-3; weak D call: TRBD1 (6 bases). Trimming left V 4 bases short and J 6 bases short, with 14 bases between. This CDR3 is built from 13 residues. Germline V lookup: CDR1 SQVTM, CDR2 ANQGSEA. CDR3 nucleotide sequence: TGCAGCGTTGCGGGACAACTGACGGATACGCAGTATTTT. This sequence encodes CSVAGQLTDTQYF.

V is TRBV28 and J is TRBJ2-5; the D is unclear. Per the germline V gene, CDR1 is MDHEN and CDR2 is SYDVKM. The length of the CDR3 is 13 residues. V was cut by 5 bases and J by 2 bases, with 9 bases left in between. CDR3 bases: TGTGCCAGCAGTCGACTTTCTCAAGAGACCCAGTACTTC. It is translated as CASSRLSQETQYF.

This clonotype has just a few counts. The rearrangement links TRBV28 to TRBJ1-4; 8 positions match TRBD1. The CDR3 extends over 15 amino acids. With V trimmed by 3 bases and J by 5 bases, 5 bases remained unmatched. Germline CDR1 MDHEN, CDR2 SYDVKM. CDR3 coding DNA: TGTGCCAGCAGTTTTATGGGGACAGGCAATGAAAAACTGTTTTTT. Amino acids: CASSFMGTGNEKLFF.

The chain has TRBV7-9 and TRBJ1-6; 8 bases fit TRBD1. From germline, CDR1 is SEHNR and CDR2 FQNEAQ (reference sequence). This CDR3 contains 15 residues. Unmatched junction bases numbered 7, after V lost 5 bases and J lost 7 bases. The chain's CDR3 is CASSRQGLENSPLHF. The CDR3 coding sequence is TGTGCCAGCAGCCGACAGGGGTTAGAGAATTCACCCCTCCACTTT.

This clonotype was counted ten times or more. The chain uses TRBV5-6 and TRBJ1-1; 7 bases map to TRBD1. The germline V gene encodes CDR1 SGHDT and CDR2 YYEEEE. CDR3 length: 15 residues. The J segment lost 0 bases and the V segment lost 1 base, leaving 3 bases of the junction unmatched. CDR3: CASSLLRGLNTEAFF. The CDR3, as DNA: TGTGCCAGCAGCTTGTTGAGGGGGCTGAACACTGAAGCTTTCTTT.

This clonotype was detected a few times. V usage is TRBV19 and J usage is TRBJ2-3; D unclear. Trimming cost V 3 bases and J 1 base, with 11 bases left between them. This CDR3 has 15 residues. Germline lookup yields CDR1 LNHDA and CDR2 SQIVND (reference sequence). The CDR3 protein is CASSIRAVGTDTQYF. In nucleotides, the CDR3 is TGTGCCAGTAGTATCCGCGCGGTGGGCACAGATACGCAGTATTTT.

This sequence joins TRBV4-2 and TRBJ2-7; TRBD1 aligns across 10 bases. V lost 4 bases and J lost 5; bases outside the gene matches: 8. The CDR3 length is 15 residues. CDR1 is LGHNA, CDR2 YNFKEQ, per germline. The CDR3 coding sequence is TGTGCCAGCAGCCCCTACCGGGACAGGGGTAACGAGCAGTACTTC. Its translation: CASSPYRDRGNEQYF.

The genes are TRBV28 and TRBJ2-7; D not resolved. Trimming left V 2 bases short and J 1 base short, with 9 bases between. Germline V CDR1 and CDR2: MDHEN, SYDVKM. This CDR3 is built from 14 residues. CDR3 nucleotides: TGTGCCAGCAGTTTAAGTGGCTCGTCCTACGAGCAGTACTTC. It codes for CASSLSGSSYEQYF.

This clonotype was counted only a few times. CDR3 nucleotide sequence: TGTGCCAGCAGTTCTACTTCCTACGTACCTTACTTC. Translated, it gives CASSSTSYVPYF. The chain couples TRBV28 to TRBJ2-5; no clear D. This CDR3 has 12 amino acids. Between the trimmed V and J ends, which lost 4 bases and 14 bases, there was a span of 17 bases. The V gene's germline CDR1 is MDHEN and CDR2 SYDVKM.

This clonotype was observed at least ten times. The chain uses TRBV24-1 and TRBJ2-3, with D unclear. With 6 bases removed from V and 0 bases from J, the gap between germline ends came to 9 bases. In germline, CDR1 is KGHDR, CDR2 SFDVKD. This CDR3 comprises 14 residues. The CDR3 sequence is CATSYGPSTDTQYF. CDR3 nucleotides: TGTGCCACCAGTTACGGGCCTAGCACAGATACGCAGTATTTT.